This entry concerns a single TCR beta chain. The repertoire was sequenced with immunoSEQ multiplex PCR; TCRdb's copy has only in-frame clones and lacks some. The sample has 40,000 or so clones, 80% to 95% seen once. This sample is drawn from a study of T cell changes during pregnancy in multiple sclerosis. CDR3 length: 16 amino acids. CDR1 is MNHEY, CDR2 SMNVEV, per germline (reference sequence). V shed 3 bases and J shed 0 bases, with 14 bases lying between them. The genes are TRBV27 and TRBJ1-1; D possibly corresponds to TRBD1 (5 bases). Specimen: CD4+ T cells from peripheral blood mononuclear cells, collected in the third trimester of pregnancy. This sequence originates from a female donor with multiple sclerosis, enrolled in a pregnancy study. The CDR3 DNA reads TGTGCCAGCAGTTTTAGGGGACTCCCGATGAACACTGAAGCTTTCTTT. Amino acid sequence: CASSFRGLPMNTEAFF.